The present entry profiles one T cell receptor beta chain with its context. PCR amplification relied on 60 Vbeta primers (plus 13 Jbeta primers). Here immunoSEQ multiplex PCR was the method, and the copy in TCRdb shows in-frame clones only, minus some. The sample holds 150,000 to 200,000 clones; roughly 80% are singletons and the top ten take less than 3%. This sample is part of a study of cytomegalovirus exposure and HLA in healthy donors. CDR3 length equals 15 residues. Trimming cost V 8 bases and J 4 bases; bases outside gene matches: 10. The germline V gene has CDR1 MDHEN and CDR2 SYDVKM. The specimen was PBMCs. The receptor was derived from a female donor in good health and CMV-seronegative. The rearrangement uses TRBV28 and TRBJ1-5; 8 nucleotides agree with TRBD1. CDR3 region: CASSLTGAANQPQHF. CDR3 bases: TGTGCCAGCTCTTTGACAGGGGCGGCAAATCAGCCCCAGCATTTT. Using reference TRBV28 and TRBJ1-5 for the parts outside the CDR3, the full variable domain is DVKVTQSSRYLVKRTGEKVFLECVQDMDHENMFWYRQDPGLGLRLIYFSYDVKMKEKGDIPEGYSVSREKKERFSLILESASTNQTSMYLCASSLTGAANQPQHFGDGTRLSIL.